Sequencing of this TCR beta chain was carried out in a study of OX40 agonist ivuxolimab in advanced cancers. Study-level background: Patients received intravenous ivuxolimab every 2 weeks at 0.01 to 10 mg/kg.

TCRdb keeps only in-frame clones here, not all; method: immunoSEQ multiplex PCR. The sample consists of 30,000 to 40,000 clones, approximately 79% of them appearing once. V was cut by 2 bases and J by 3 bases, with 15 bases left in between. Germline lookup yields CDR1 SGHTS and CDR2 YDEGEE. This CDR3 comprises 15 residues. The material sequenced was CD4+ or CD8+ T cells sorted from blood, taken in a trial of the OX40 agonist ivuxolimab. V is TRBV5-8 and J is TRBJ2-7, with D perhaps matching TRBD1 (7 bases). The clonotype comes from an adult with an advanced solid tumor such as melanoma, head and neck, liver or kidney cancer. CDR3 in DNA: TGTGCCAGCAGCTTCGCCGGGGGACAGTTCTACGAGCAGTACTTC. Protein product: CASSFAGGQFYEQYF.